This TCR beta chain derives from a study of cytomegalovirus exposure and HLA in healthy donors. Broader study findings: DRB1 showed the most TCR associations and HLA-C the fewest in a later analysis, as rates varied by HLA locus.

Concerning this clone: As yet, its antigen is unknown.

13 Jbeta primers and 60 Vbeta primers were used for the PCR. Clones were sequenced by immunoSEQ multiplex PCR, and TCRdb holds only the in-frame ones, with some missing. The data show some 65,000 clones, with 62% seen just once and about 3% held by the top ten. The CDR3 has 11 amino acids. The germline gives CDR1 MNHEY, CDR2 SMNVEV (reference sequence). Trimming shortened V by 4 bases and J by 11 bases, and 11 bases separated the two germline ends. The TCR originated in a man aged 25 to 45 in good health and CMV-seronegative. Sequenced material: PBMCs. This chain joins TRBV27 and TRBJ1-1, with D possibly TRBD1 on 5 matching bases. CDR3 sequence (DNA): TGTGCCAGCAGTTCGGGGGGAAGGGCTTTCTTT. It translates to CASSSGGRAFF.